One sample yielded the 28 T cell receptor beta chains listed below, sequenced in a study of shared clonotypes between healthy human individuals. TCRdb's table, derived via immunoSEQ multiplex PCR, lists solely in-frame clones and lacks some. The repertoire consists of more than 450,000 clones, with about four fifths occurring once and the leading ten covering about an eighth. What was sequenced was PBMCs. The receptor source for this set is a middle-aged woman in good health. Some clones in this sample may be carry-over from other donors' samples.

This clone has just a few counts. The same CDR3 arises from other DNA sequences in this sample as well. This rearrangement joins TRBV5-1 to TRBJ2-5; 9 bases map to TRBD1. CDR1 is SGHRS, CDR2 YFSETQ, per germline. The V segment lost 4 bases and the J segment 5 bases; nucleotides outside the gene matches: 6. The CDR3 length is 14 residues. Here the CDR3 DNA reads TGCGCCAGCAGCCAACAGGGGGCGGGGGAGACCCAGTACTTC. Its protein product is CASSQQGAGETQYF.

The chain couples TRBV9 to TRBJ2-7, with D perhaps matching TRBD1 or TRBD2 (5 bases each). Germline V gene lookup returns CDR1 SGDLS and CDR2 YYNGEE. The germline V and J ends were trimmed by 0 bases and 6 bases, with 10 bases remaining between them. The CDR3 length is 13 residues. For the CDR3, the DNA is TGTGCCAGCAGCGTAGGGCCGGGGACCGAGCAGTACTTC. It yields the protein CASSVGPGTEQYF.

This chain uses TRBV19 with TRBJ2-1; weak D call: TRBD1 (6 bases). Trimming shortened V by 3 bases and J by 1 base, and 10 bases separated the two germline ends. Germline CDR1 LNHDA, CDR2 SQIVND (reference sequence). The CDR3 has 15 residues. The CDR3 DNA is TGTGCCAGTAGTATCACAGGGCCGTCCTACAATGAGCAGTTCTTC. This gives the protein CASSITGPSYNEQFF. The full variable domain, its missing parts supplied by reference TRBV19 and TRBJ2-1, is DGGITQSPKYLFRKEGQNVTLSCEQNLNHDAMYWYRQDPGQGLRLIYYSQIVNDFQKGDIAEGYSVSREKKESFPLTVTSAQKNPTAFYLCASSITGPSYNEQFFGPGTRLTVL.

The V and J genes are TRBV11-3 and TRBJ1-5; possibly TRBD1 for D (5 bases). The V end lost 1 base, the J end lost 0 bases, and 13 bases lay between the germline ends. The CDR3 runs to 17 residues. Germline-derived CDR1 and CDR2 are SGHNT and YENEEA. The CDR3 DNA reads as TGTGCCAGCAGCTTAGTAGGCCGGGACCATAGCAATCAGCCCCAGCATTTT. This encodes CASSLVGRDHSNQPQHF. Full variable domain (remainder filled in from reference TRBV11-3 and TRBJ1-5): EAGVVQSPRYKIIEKKQPVAFWCNPISGHNTLYWYLQNLGQGPELLIRYENEEAVDDSQLPKDRFSAERLKGVDSTLKIQPAELGDSAVYLCASSLVGRDHSNQPQHFGDGTRLSIL.

This clone is a singleton in its sample. The chain joins TRBV27 to TRBJ2-1, with TRBD1 as a possible D gene (6 bases). Deletions cut 5 bases from V and 1 base from J, with 9 bases between. The CDR3 length is 14 residues. Germline CDR1 MNHEY, CDR2 SMNVEV (reference sequence). CDR3 loop: CASSKQGSYNEQFF. The CDR3, as DNA: TGTGCCAGCAGTAAACAGGGTTCCTACAATGAGCAGTTCTTC.

The chain has TRBV2 and TRBJ2-7; D is possibly TRBD1 or TRBD2 (5 bases each). The CDR3 is 13 residues long. Germline CDR1 SNHLY, CDR2 FYNNEI. Trimming stripped 6 bases from V and 6 bases from J, with 15 bases between. CDR3 DNA sequence: TGTGCCAGCAGAGCCCGGGACGTGACCGAGCAGTACTTC. It codes for CASRARDVTEQYF.

As concerns this clone: Other DNA sequences in the same sample also yield this CDR3. CDR3: CAISPGETQYF. The CDR3 DNA reads TGTGCCATCTCGCCCGGTGAGACCCAGTACTTC. This chain uses TRBV10-3 with TRBJ2-5; D not certain. The germline V gene has CDR1 ENHRY and CDR2 SYGVKD. Deletions cut 8 bases from V and 5 bases from J, with 9 bases between. There are 11 residues in the CDR3.

The V and J genes are TRBV10-2 and TRBJ1-1; 9 nucleotides line up with TRBD1. CDR3 size: 14 residues. V lost 2 bases and J lost 5; bases outside the gene matches: 3. CDR1 is WSHSY, CDR2 SAAADI, per germline. CDR3 in DNA: TGCGCCAGCAGTGAGACAGGGGGCGGGACTGAAGCTTTCTTT. This sequence encodes CASSETGGGTEAFF.

This chain uses TRBV5-4 with TRBJ2-7, with 10 bases aligning to TRBD2. The CDR3 consists of 16 residues. Germline V lookup: CDR1 SGHNT, CDR2 YYREEE (reference sequence). Trimming took 0 bases from V and 3 from J; bases not matched to a gene: 6. As DNA, the CDR3 is TGTGCCAGCAGCTTGGGTGGGACTAGCGCCCACTACGAGCAGTACTTC. The encoded protein is CASSLGGTSAHYEQYF.

V is TRBV5-5 and J is TRBJ2-1; TRBD1 aligns across 10 bases. The junction had 5 bases not matched to a gene; V was cut back by 0 bases and J by 2 bases. Germline values: CDR1 SGHKS, CDR2 YYEKEE (reference sequence). This CDR3 spans 17 amino acids. The CDR3 sequence is CASSLGIDRGPYNEQFF. CDR3 coding DNA: TGTGCCAGCAGCTTGGGGATTGACAGGGGGCCCTACAATGAGCAGTTCTTC.

This chain uses TRBV28 with TRBJ1-5; D is undetermined. Between the trimmed V and J ends, which lost 2 bases and 7 bases, there was a span of 6 bases. The CDR3 extends over 12 amino acids. Germline CDR1 reads MDHEN; CDR2 reads SYDVKM. CDR3 region: CASSLNPQPQHF. CDR3 bases: TGTGCCAGCAGTTTAAACCCCCAGCCCCAGCATTTT.

The V gene is TRBV30, the J gene TRBJ2-1; 8 nucleotides align to TRBD2. The germline V gene encodes CDR1 GTSNPN and CDR2 SVGIG (reference sequence). This CDR3 comprises 16 residues. The V segment lost 4 bases and the J segment 7 bases; nucleotides outside the gene matches: 15. The CDR3 coding sequence is TGTGCCTGGATCCTCTCTGGCGAGCGGGAGCATAATGAGCAGTTCTTC. It translates to CAWILSGEREHNEQFF.

About this clone: This likely came from a read error, as a far larger clone is one base away. This chain connects TRBV30 to TRBJ2-7; TRBD1 might be the D (6 bases). Deletions cut 0 bases from V and 0 bases from J, with 9 bases between. Germline V gene lookup returns CDR1 GTSNPN and CDR2 SVGIG (reference sequence). This CDR3 is 14 amino acids long. CDR3 bases: TGTGCCTGGAGTGTACGCAGGGGCTCCTACGAGCAGTACTTC. It is translated as CAWSVRRGSYEQYF.

The chain carries TRBV19 and TRBJ1-5, with D possibly TRBD1 on 5 matching bases. The CDR3 consists of 14 residues. The germline V gene encodes CDR1 LNHDA and CDR2 SQIVND (reference sequence). Trimming took 5 bases from V and 1 from J, leaving 9 bases between them. The CDR3 protein is CASSGQGSNQPQHF. In nucleotides, the CDR3 is TGTGCCAGTAGTGGGCAGGGCAGCAATCAGCCCCAGCATTTT. Variable domain in full (rest from reference TRBV19 and TRBJ1-5): DGGITQSPKYLFRKEGQNVTLSCEQNLNHDAMYWYRQDPGQGLRLIYYSQIVNDFQKGDIAEGYSVSREKKESFPLTVTSAQKNPTAFYLCASSGQGSNQPQHFGDGTRLSIL.

The CDR3 reads CASSLEASGRARDEQFF. The CDR3 coding sequence is TGTGCCAGCAGCTTGGAAGCTAGCGGGAGGGCCAGGGATGAGCAGTTCTTC. This chain connects TRBV5-5 to TRBJ2-1; TRBD2 matches 12 bases. The CDR3 has 17 residues. Germline CDR1 is SGHKS and CDR2 is YYEKEE (reference sequence). V shed 0 bases and J 8 bases; nucleotides not matched to a gene: 9.

This clone was detected a few times. The chain is built from TRBV7-2 and TRBJ2-3, with 8 nucleotides matching TRBD2. CDR1 and CDR2 from the germline V gene are SGHTA and FQGNSA. V lost 3 bases, J lost 7 bases, and 9 bases stayed unmatched. The CDR3 is 15 residues long. CDR3 sequence: CASSFGPGGQHTQYF. The CDR3, as DNA: TGTGCCAGCAGCTTCGGCCCGGGAGGGCAACATACGCAGTATTTT.

This clone was seen only a few times. The gene calls are TRBV29-1 and TRBJ2-1; 8 bases are shared with TRBD1. V dropped 0 bases and J dropped 2; count of bases not matched to a gene: 9. Germline values: CDR1 SQVTM, CDR2 ANQGSEA. This CDR3 has 17 amino acids. The CDR3: CSVEDPDRVDTYNEQFF. The CDR3 coding sequence is TGCAGCGTTGAAGACCCGGACAGGGTGGATACCTACAATGAGCAGTTCTTC.

This clone was seen just once. V and J are TRBV19 and TRBJ2-3, with D maybe TRBD2 (5 bases). The CDR3 is 13 amino acids. V dropped 3 bases and J dropped 6 bases, with 10 bases sitting between them. The V gene's germline CDR1 is LNHDA and CDR2 SQIVND (reference sequence). CDR3 region: CASSIPAVDTQYF. The CDR3 DNA is TGTGCCAGTAGTATCCCAGCGGTGGATACGCAGTATTTT.

In DNA, the CDR3 is TGTGCCAGCAGCCCTTACCAGGGACTAGCGGGCTATGAGCAGTTCTTC. Amino acid sequence: CASSPYQGLAGYEQFF. The chain links TRBV7-2 to TRBJ2-1; 12 bases are a match to TRBD2. The CDR3 loop spans 16 amino acids. V gave up 5 bases and J gave up 8 bases; unmatched junction bases: 10. Looked up from germline, CDR1 is SGHTA and CDR2 is FQGNSA.

Of note for this clone: Different DNA sequences within this sample yield the same CDR3. The V call is TRBV15, the J call TRBJ2-7, with 9 nucleotides matching TRBD1. The V and J ends lost 5 bases and 0 bases, in that order; junction bases with no gene match: 2. Germline CDR1 is LNHNV and CDR2 is YYDKDF (reference sequence). This CDR3 region has 14 residues. In nucleotides, the CDR3 is TGTGCCACCAGCCGGGACAGGGCCTCCTACGAGCAGTACTTC. It translates to CATSRDRASYEQYF.

The genes are TRBV7-3 and TRBJ2-1; 11 bases are shared with TRBD2. CDR1 is SGHTA and CDR2 is FQGTGA in the germline V gene. The CDR3 is 15 residues long. J lost 7 bases, V lost 4 bases, and 6 bases had no gene match. CDR3 residues: CASSYLLAGVNEQFF. The CDR3 nucleotides read TGTGCCAGCAGCTACCTACTAGCGGGAGTGAATGAGCAGTTCTTC.

This rearrangement joins TRBV7-3 to TRBJ2-6; 9 bases are a match to TRBD2. The CDR3 is 18 residues long. V lost 0 bases to trimming and J lost 0 bases; unmatched junction nucleotides: 3. CDR1 and CDR2 (germline): SGHTA, FQGTGA. The CDR3 here is CASSLTRSGSSGANVLTF. In DNA form, the CDR3 reads TGTGCCAGCAGCTTAACTCGTAGCGGGAGCTCTGGGGCCAACGTCCTGACTTTC.

J is TRBJ1-2 and V is TRBV7-2, with a weak D call TRBD1 (6 bases). The CDR3 has 15 residues. V lost 5 bases and J lost 4, with 17 bases in between. CDR1 is SGHTA, CDR2 FQGNSA, per germline. The CDR3 bases are TGTGCCAGCAGCGTACAACAGGGCCCCCTCTATGGCTACACCTTC. Translation: CASSVQQGPLYGYTF. Full variable domain (remainder filled in from reference TRBV7-2 and TRBJ1-2): GAGVSQSPSNKVTEKGKDVELRCDPISGHTALYWYRQSLGQGLEFLIYFQGNSAPDKSGLPSDRFSAERTGGSVSTLTIQRTQQEDSAVYLCASSVQQGPLYGYTFGSGTRLTVV.

In the case of this clone: The same CDR3 is also encoded by other DNA sequences in this sample. J is TRBJ2-7 and V is TRBV9; TRBD2 might be the D (6 bases). Germline V gene lookup returns CDR1 SGDLS and CDR2 YYNGEE. The CDR3 is made up of 13 amino acids. V was trimmed by 2 bases and J by 1 base, leaving 7 bases between them. CDR3 region: CASSVGLSYEQYF. The DNA for the CDR3 is TGTGCCAGCAGCGTGGGACTTTCCTACGAGCAGTACTTC.

The chain's CDR3 is CASSLSRGSPDTQYF. In DNA, the CDR3 is TGTGCCAGCAGCTTAAGTCGCGGGAGCCCAGATACGCAGTATTTT. The rearrangement links TRBV7-9 to TRBJ2-3; 7 bases map to TRBD2. Per the germline V gene, CDR1 is SEHNR and CDR2 is FQNEAQ (reference sequence). The length of the CDR3 is 15 residues. V lost 2 bases and J lost 4; bases outside the gene matches: 6.

The chain joins TRBV30 to TRBJ2-3; 11 positions agree with TRBD2. The junction had 4 bases not matched to a gene; V was cut back by 3 bases and J by 2 bases. CDR1 is GTSNPN and CDR2 is SVGIG in the germline V gene (reference sequence). The CDR3 extends over 15 amino acids. The CDR3: CAWSQGLADTDTQYF. The CDR3 DNA sequence: TGTGCCTGGAGCCAGGGACTAGCGGACACAGATACGCAGTATTTT.

This rearrangement joins TRBV28 to TRBJ2-7; D might be TRBD2 (6 bases). This CDR3 has 14 residues. Germline CDR1 is MDHEN and CDR2 is SYDVKM. V lost 9 bases and J lost 1, with 16 bases in between. The CDR3 sequence is CASQHRGVSYEQYF. Written as DNA, the CDR3 is TGTGCCAGTCAACACCGCGGGGTTTCCTACGAGCAGTACTTC.

This clone appeared a single time. The CDR3 spells CASSLVASGNNEQFF. The CDR3 region has the DNA TGTGCCAGCAGCTTAGTCGCTAGCGGGAACAATGAGCAGTTCTTC. The rearrangement links TRBV7-2 to TRBJ2-1; 9 nucleotides agree with TRBD2. With 1 base clipped from V and 5 bases from J, the junction kept 3 bases outside the gene matches. CDR1 and CDR2 (germline): SGHTA, FQGNSA. CDR3 size: 15 residues.